Listed below are T cell receptor beta chains from one sample, sequenced in a study of CD8 T cells in Susac syndrome. TCRdb fed the immunoSEQ multiplex PCR reads into MiXCR, producing one record per CDR3 protein. The sample yields some 200,000 distinct CDR3 sequences, about 95% seen once. Sequencing used CD4+ T cells from PBMCs. Source of these receptors: a human donor with multiple sclerosis. CDR3s leave out the opening cysteine and the closing phenylalanine or tryptophan. The D gene is left open where the match is weak.

>TRBV5-1|TRBJ2-1|TRBD2
ASSPGLAGVVEQF
>TRBV6-2/TRBV6-3|TRBJ1-5|-
ASSQGSAQH
>TRBV12-3/TRBV12-4|TRBJ2-1|TRBD2
ASSSGLVYEQF
>TRBV30|TRBJ1-1|TRBD1
AWRGQGMNTEAF
>TRBV20-1|TRBJ1-2|-
SARPLGQRYGYT
>TRBV13|TRBJ1-1|-
ASSLGHGTEAF
>TRBV24-1|TRBJ1-6|-
ATSDLGGSHTPLH
>TRBV7-9|TRBJ1-5|-
ASSSPPQH
>TRBV6-5|TRBJ2-3|-
ASKDSSTDTQY
>TRBV6-6|TRBJ1-1|-
ASRSRTVENTEAF
>TRBV27|TRBJ2-2|-
ASSLLLTGELF
>TRBV7-6|TRBJ2-1|TRBD1
ASSLTGGGNEQF
>TRBV19|TRBJ2-1|-
ASSGVTGSYNEQF
>TRBV3-1|TRBJ1-1|-
ASSQIRQVNTEAF
>TRBV2|TRBJ2-3|TRBD2
ASAGLAGTSDTQY
>TRBV9|TRBJ2-5|-
ASSAGETQY
>TRBV24-1|TRBJ1-2|TRBD1
AIQSTGADYGYT
>TRBV6-6|TRBJ2-5|-
ASSYYEGETQY
>TRBV29-1|TRBJ2-3|-
SVEDVSRRALDTQY
>TRBV20-1|TRBJ1-1|-
SASQGLNTEAF
>TRBV29-1|TRBJ2-7|TRBD1
SGGDRAVAREQY
>TRBV24-1|TRBJ2-1|TRBD1
ATSDGPDRGIGQF
>TRBV30|TRBJ2-3|TRBD2
AWSWGLEVDTQY
>TRBV9|TRBJ2-1|TRBD2
ASSRGGSYNEQF
>TRBV30|TRBJ2-1|-
AWVPFGNEQF
>TRBV29-1|TRBJ2-7|-
SVENLYEQY
>TRBV20-1|TRBJ2-1|-
SAKGVLSHNEQF
>TRBV24-1|TRBJ2-1|-
ATSGREVTYNEQF
>TRBV2|TRBJ1-2|TRBD1
ASSEQGASGYT
>TRBV11-1|TRBJ2-7|-
ASSLLGRSYEQY
>TRBV30|TRBJ1-1|TRBD1
AWTRLGQSNTEAF
>TRBV29-1|TRBJ2-1|TRBD2
SVEPLAGGPSSYNEQF
>TRBV24-1|TRBJ2-7|TRBD1
ATSDSNRGSVEQY
>TRBV2|TRBJ2-7|-
ASRLDRVGEQY
>TRBV20-1|TRBJ1-3|-
SARASGSGNTIY
>TRBV20-1|TRBJ1-2|TRBD1
SATGTGAVVGYT
>TRBV30|TRBJ1-2|-
AWRPPHYSSHT
>TRBV6-6|TRBJ1-6|-
ASSIPNSPLH
>TRBV15|TRBJ2-2|-
ATSREGHRRLF